The 13 T cell receptor beta chains reported below all come from one sample, sequenced in a study of cytomegalovirus exposure and HLA in healthy donors. Amplification used 60 Vbeta primers and 13 Jbeta primers. Generated by immunoSEQ multiplex PCR, the TCRdb table keeps only in-frame clones and is missing some. The table has about 100,000 clones, 75% to 90% seen once. The specimen sequenced was PBMCs. These receptors came from a man in his forties in good health and CMV-seronegative.

The chain carries TRBV5-8 and TRBJ1-5; TRBD1 aligns across 10 bases. Germline assignment: CDR1 SGHTS and CDR2 YDEGEE. This CDR3 contains 16 residues. The junction had 1 base not matched to a gene; V was cut back by 0 bases and J by 1 base. CDR3 sequence reads: CASSLGQGASNQPQHF. The CDR3 coding sequence is TGTGCCAGCAGCTTGGGACAGGGGGCAAGCAATCAGCCCCAGCATTTT.

This chain joins TRBV5-1 and TRBJ1-4; weak D call: TRBD1 (6 bases). Germline CDR1 SGHRS, CDR2 YFSETQ. V was shortened by 1 base and J by 10 bases, with 14 bases between the two germline ends. The CDR3 contains 14 residues. The CDR3 region has the DNA TGCGCCAGCAGCTTGAACTTGAGGGGGGGAAAACTGTTTTTT. Translation gives CASSLNLRGGKLFF.

The chain carries TRBV7-2 and TRBJ2-1, with 11 bases aligning to TRBD2. The junction had 2 bases not matched to a gene; V was cut back by 1 base and J by 6 bases. The CDR3 sequence is 15 residues long. Germline-derived CDR1 and CDR2 are SGHTA and FQGNSA. The CDR3 here is CASSLVSGGANEQFF. The CDR3 bases are TGTGCCAGCAGCTTAGTTAGCGGGGGGGCCAATGAGCAGTTCTTC.

The rearrangement joins TRBV7-2 to TRBJ1-5; 7 nucleotides match TRBD1. V lost 5 bases to trimming and J lost 7 bases; unmatched junction nucleotides: 8. Germline CDR1 reads SGHTA; CDR2 reads FQGNSA. CDR3 length: 14 amino acids. The CDR3 spells CASSLRGLGQPQHF. CDR3 DNA: TGTGCCAGCAGCCTCAGGGGGTTGGGGCAGCCCCAGCATTTT. The full variable domain, its missing parts supplied by reference TRBV7-2 and TRBJ1-5, is GAGVSQSPSNKVTEKGKDVELRCDPISGHTALYWYRQSLGQGLEFLIYFQGNSAPDKSGLPSDRFSAERTGGSVSTLTIQRTQQEDSAVYLCASSLRGLGQPQHFGDGTRLSIL.

As DNA, the CDR3 is TGCGCCAGCAGCTCACCGGGACAGGGGAACTATGGCTACACCTTC. This codes for CASSSPGQGNYGYTF. The chain uses TRBV5-1 and TRBJ1-2, with TRBD1 identical over 10 bases. Looked up from germline, CDR1 is SGHRS and CDR2 is YFSETQ. This CDR3 has 15 amino acids. Trimming cost V 3 bases and J 2 bases; bases outside gene matches: 4.

A note on this clone: One end of the junction varies from germline; a read error may be responsible. The rearrangement links TRBV7-9 to TRBJ1-1, with 7 positions matching TRBD1. Germline V lookup: CDR1 SEHNR, CDR2 FQNEAQ (reference sequence). CDR3 length equals 14 residues. The chain's CDR3 is CSSSWDSWNTEAFF. CDR3 in DNA: TGTTCCAGCAGTTGGGACAGTTGGAACACTGAAGCTTTCTTT.

The chain links TRBV19 to TRBJ2-7; 7 nucleotides agree with TRBD1. Germline CDR1 reads LNHDA; CDR2 reads SQIVND (reference sequence). Germline trimming cut 7 bases from V and 1 base from J; bases unmatched to any gene: 7. The CDR3 loop spans 14 amino acids. Here the CDR3 reads CASKMTGSSYEQYF. The CDR3 DNA sequence: TGTGCCAGTAAAATGACAGGGAGTTCCTACGAGCAGTACTTC. Filled out from reference TRBV19 and TRBJ2-7, the complete variable domain reads DGGITQSPKYLFRKEGQNVTLSCEQNLNHDAMYWYRQDPGQGLRLIYYSQIVNDFQKGDIAEGYSVSREKKESFPLTVTSAQKNPTAFYLCASKMTGSSYEQYFGPGTRLTVT.

The genes are TRBV7-9 and TRBJ1-2; 7 bases match TRBD1. The CDR3 runs 15 residues. V lost 2 bases to trimming and J lost 2 bases; unmatched junction nucleotides: 5. CDR1 and CDR2 (germline): SEHNR, FQNEAQ (reference sequence). The CDR3 DNA sequence: TGTGCCAGCAGCTTAAGAACAGGGGTCAACTATGGCTACACCTTC. This gives the protein CASSLRTGVNYGYTF.

This clone was observed once. The rearrangement uses TRBV6-1 and TRBJ1-5, with D maybe TRBD1 (5 bases). This CDR3 comprises 14 residues. The germline V gene encodes CDR1 MNHNS and CDR2 SASEGT. Trimming stripped 2 bases from V and 6 bases from J, with 11 bases between. The CDR3 is CASSESGGGQPQHF. The CDR3 nucleotides are TGTGCCAGCAGTGAAAGTGGGGGAGGTCAGCCCCAGCATTTT.

The chain joins TRBV21-1 to TRBJ1-5. TRBV21-1 is shown as a pseudogene. The CDR3 consists of 16 residues. Here the CDR3 reads CASSKAVNGRYQPQHF. In DNA form, the CDR3 reads TGTGCCAGCAGCAAAGCCGTTAACGGGAGATATCAGCCCCAGCATTTT.

J is TRBJ2-3 and V is TRBV2; 11 bases fit TRBD2. The ends lost 4 bases at V and 1 base at J; junction bases unmatched: 1. Germline CDR1 reads SNHLY; CDR2 reads FYNNEI. This CDR3 region has 15 residues. This CDR3 is CASSVLAGGTDTQYF. The CDR3, as DNA: TGTGCCAGCAGTGTACTAGCGGGGGGCACAGATACGCAGTATTTT.

V is TRBV19 and J is TRBJ2-7; D gene uncertain. The CDR3 runs 15 residues. Trimming took 4 bases from V and 0 from J, leaving 13 bases between them. Germline V gene lookup returns CDR1 LNHDA and CDR2 SQIVND (reference sequence). The CDR3 spells CASSSMATSSYEQYF. The DNA for the CDR3 is TGTGCCAGTAGTAGTATGGCAACCAGCTCCTACGAGCAGTACTTC.

Only a few counts were recorded for this clone. This chain connects TRBV5-1 to TRBJ2-5; 13 bases align to TRBD2. Germline V lookup: CDR1 SGHRS, CDR2 YFSETQ. V lost 0 bases, J lost 3 bases, and 5 bases stayed unmatched. The CDR3 length is 17 residues. CDR3 nucleotide sequence: TGCGCCAGCAGCTTGGAATTCGGACTAGCGGGGGAAGAGACCCAGTACTTC. Encoded protein: CASSLEFGLAGEETQYF.